This TCR beta chain is drawn from a study of T cell responses to AZD1222 COVID-19 vaccine. V was pared by 0 bases and J by 5 bases, with 4 bases between. CDR1 and CDR2 (germline): GTSNPN, SVGIG (reference sequence). The CDR3 has 11 amino acids. The table came from immunoSEQ multiplex PCR; TCRdb's copy has only in-frame clones and leaves some out. The table lists under 200,000 clones, 88% of them singletons. The TCR originated in an adult who received the AZD1222 COVID-19 vaccine. Specimen: peripheral blood, collected 28 days after the second AZD1222 dose. The chain links TRBV30 to TRBJ1-1; no clear D gene. This CDR3 reads CAWSVLTEAFF. The CDR3 nucleotides are TGTGCCTGGAGTGTACTGACTGAAGCTTTCTTT.